The entry below gives a single T cell receptor beta chain sequence along with its context. The data were obtained in a study of technical replicates of blood from a handful of donors. V was pared by 4 bases and J by 5 bases, with 9 bases of the junction left unmatched. The germline V gene has CDR1 SGHRS and CDR2 YFSETQ. This CDR3 is built from 16 residues. The protocol was immunoSEQ multiplex PCR, while the TCRdb copy is restricted to in-frame clones and leaves out a portion. Of tens of thousands of clones listed, approximately 94% were seen once; the top ten hold around 0.25%. The sequencing sample was made of T cells isolated from PBMCs. The chain links TRBV5-1 to TRBJ2-1; 10 bases map to TRBD2. This receptor was taken from a human donor in good health. The CDR3, as DNA: TGCGCCAGCAGCGAACAGCTAGCGGGAGCTAACAATGAGCAGTTCTTC. Translation: CASSEQLAGANNEQFF.